The clone carrying this TCR beta chain appeared a single time. Clones were sequenced by immunoSEQ multiplex PCR, and TCRdb holds only the in-frame ones, with some missing. This table has some 52,000 clones, 85% to 95% appearing once. This specimen belongs to a study of T cell changes during pregnancy in multiple sclerosis. This CDR3 region has 15 residues. The V and J ends lost 2 bases and 2 bases, in that order; junction bases with no gene match: 6. Germline V lookup: CDR1 MGHRA, CDR2 YSYEKL. The chain employs TRBV4-1 and TRBJ2-7; the match to TRBD1 covers 7 bases. The sequence came from a female donor with multiple sclerosis, enrolled in a pregnancy study. The source material was CD4+ T cells from peripheral blood mononuclear cells, sampled in the third trimester of pregnancy. In DNA form, the CDR3 reads TGCGCCAGCAGCCAACCAATCGGGACAGCCTACGAGCAGTACTTC. It translates to CASSQPIGTAYEQYF.